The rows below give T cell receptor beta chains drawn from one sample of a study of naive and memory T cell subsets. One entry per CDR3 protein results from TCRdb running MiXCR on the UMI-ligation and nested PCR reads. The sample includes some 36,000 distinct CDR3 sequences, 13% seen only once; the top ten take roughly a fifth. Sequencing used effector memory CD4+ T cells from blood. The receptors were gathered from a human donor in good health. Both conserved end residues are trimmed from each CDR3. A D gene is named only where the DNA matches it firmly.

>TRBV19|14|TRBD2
ASSVSGRGQYNEQF
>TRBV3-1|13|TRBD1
ASSPQGGTGPEAF
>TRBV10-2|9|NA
ASSEVGEAF
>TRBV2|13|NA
ASSEAHRLNYGYT
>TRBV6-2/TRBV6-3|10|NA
ASSYTGNEQF
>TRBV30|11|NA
AWSAREDGEQY
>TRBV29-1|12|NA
SVESSEGPGELF
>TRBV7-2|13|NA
ASSLGSGSGQPQH
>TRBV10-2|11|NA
ASRLRDYNEQF
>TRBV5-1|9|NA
ASSYSDTQY
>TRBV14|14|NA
ASSQSPPTVNYEQY
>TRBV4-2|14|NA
ASSQDLTRGADTQY
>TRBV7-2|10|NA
ASSLDAYEQY
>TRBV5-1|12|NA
ASSSTPGGAEAF
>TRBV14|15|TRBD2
ASSQFSGSRGTDTQY
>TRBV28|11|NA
ASSRRGDQPQH
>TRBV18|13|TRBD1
ASSTGDSRTDTQY
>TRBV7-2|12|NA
ASSSDRVYNEQF
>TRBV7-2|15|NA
ASSKRGSLQASYEQY
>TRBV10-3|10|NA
AISEIGQAQY
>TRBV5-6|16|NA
ASSLPQGRGLAKNIQY
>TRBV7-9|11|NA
ASSFKGTGELF
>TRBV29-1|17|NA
SVRGRGGRGRGSYNEQF
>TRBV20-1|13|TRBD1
SATTGGDLQETQY
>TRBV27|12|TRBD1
ASSGGWGNQPQH
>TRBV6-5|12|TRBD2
ASSFGGGLNEQF
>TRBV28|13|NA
ASSAQGDLNTEAF
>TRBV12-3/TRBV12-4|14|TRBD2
ASSRTSTRNTGELF
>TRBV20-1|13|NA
SAPPPLDSSYEQY
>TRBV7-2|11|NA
ASSSEIADTQY
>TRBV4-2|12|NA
ASSQDGKGQEQF
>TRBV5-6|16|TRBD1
ASSSKGTGGPQTYEQY
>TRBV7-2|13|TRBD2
ASSLYERGAYEQY
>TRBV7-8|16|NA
ASSLPRVRASSYNEQF